This T cell receptor beta chain was recorded in a study of blood T cell repertoires in COVID-19. On the study more broadly: PBMCs, B-cell-depleted T cells, or T cells were the source of the cDNA or gDNA that made up the material.

The CDR3 covers 13 residues. V was pared by 6 bases and J by 5 bases, with 5 bases of the junction left unmatched. The V gene's germline CDR1 is SQVTM and CDR2 ANQGSEA. TCRdb's table, derived via immunoSEQ multiplex PCR, lists solely in-frame clones and lacks some. The table has approximately 250,000 clones, around nine tenths seen once. The chain has TRBV29-1 and TRBJ2-2, with TRBD1 identical over 8 bases. The TCR was taken from a man aged 35 to 55 with active or convalescent COVID-19. The specimen sequenced was peripheral blood. CDR3 amino acids: CSVRQGRTGELFF. In DNA form, the CDR3 reads TGCAGCGTCCGACAGGGGAGGACCGGGGAGCTGTTTTTT.